The 28 T cell receptor beta chains presented below share a single source sample, sequenced in a study of cytomegalovirus exposure and HLA in healthy donors. PCR involved 60 Vbeta and 13 Jbeta primers. TCRdb keeps only in-frame clones here, not all; method: immunoSEQ multiplex PCR. The repertoire holds more than 100,000 clones, with 60% to 80% as singletons. Source material: PBMCs. The receptors shown here come from a woman in her sixties or seventies in good health and CMV-seronegative.

This chain joins TRBV30 and TRBJ2-5; 9 nucleotides match TRBD1. J lost 4 bases, V lost 2 bases, and 2 bases had no gene match. The CDR3 sequence is 13 residues long. Per the germline V gene, CDR1 is GTSNPN and CDR2 is SVGIG (reference sequence). Here the CDR3 reads CAWSMDRGETQYF. In DNA, the CDR3 is TGTGCCTGGAGTATGGACAGGGGAGAGACCCAGTACTTC.

The rearrangement links TRBV6-5 to TRBJ1-2; 7 nucleotides align to TRBD1. V trimming: 11 bases; J trimming: 7 bases; junction bases outside the gene matches: 10. The CDR3 covers 12 residues. Germline-derived CDR1 and CDR2 are MNHEY and SVGAGI. CDR3: CARRQGRRGYTF. DNA for the CDR3: TGTGCCCGTCGACAGGGACGGCGTGGCTACACCTTC.

The chain combines TRBV4-1 with TRBJ1-4; D gene uncertain. From germline, CDR1 is MGHRA and CDR2 YSYEKL. This CDR3 is built from 15 residues. V was pared by 1 base and J by 1 base, with 7 bases between. This CDR3 is CASSQVGLTNEKLFF. The CDR3, as DNA: TGCGCCAGCAGCCAAGTAGGACTAACTAATGAAAAACTGTTTTTT.

The V and J genes are TRBV6-5 and TRBJ2-1, with D possibly being TRBD2 (6 bases). The CDR3 is 15 amino acids. From germline, CDR1 is MNHEY and CDR2 SVGAGI. The V end lost 2 bases, the J end lost 7 bases, and 15 bases lay between the germline ends. DNA of the CDR3: TGTGCCAGCAGTTACGATTCGGGAGTCCGGAATGAGCAGTTCTTC. Translating gives CASSYDSGVRNEQFF.

J is TRBJ2-1 and V is TRBV2; 9 bases line up with TRBD1. The CDR3 sequence is 12 residues long. V was pared by 7 bases and J by 6 bases, with 1 base of the junction left unmatched. Germline CDR1 reads SNHLY; CDR2 reads FYNNEI. The CDR3 DNA sequence: TGTGCCAGCACGGACAGGGGCAATGAGCAGTTCTTC. The encoded protein is CASTDRGNEQFF.

This clone showed up just once. The CDR3 reads CASSRDRQETQYF. CDR3 nucleotide sequence: TGTGCCAGCAGCCGTGACAGACAAGAGACCCAGTACTTC. The genes are TRBV7-7 and TRBJ2-5; TRBD1 is a possible D gene (5 bases). Trimming shortened V by 5 bases and J by 2 bases, and 9 bases separated the two germline ends. The germline CDR1 and CDR2 sequences are SSHAT and FNYEAQ (reference sequence). The length of the CDR3 is 13 residues. The full variable domain, its missing parts supplied by reference TRBV7-7 and TRBJ2-5, is GAGVSQSPRYKVTKRGQDVTLRCDPISSHATLYWYQQALGQGPEFLTYFNYEAQPDKSGLPSDRFSAERPEGSISTLTIQRTEQRDSAMYRCASSRDRQETQYFGPGTRLLVL.

The chain carries TRBV29-1 and TRBJ2-3; 7 bases are shared with TRBD2. Germline CDR1 and CDR2: SQVTM and ANQGSEA. CDR3 length equals 13 residues. CDR3 amino acids: CRAHGGTTDTQYF. The CDR3, as DNA: TGCAGGGCCCACGGGGGGACCACAGATACGCAGTATTTT.

This clone is medium-sized by share. The chain has TRBV14 and TRBJ1-2; D unresolved. From germline, CDR1 is SGHDN and CDR2 FVKESK. The CDR3 extends over 13 amino acids. V shed 0 bases and J shed 4 bases, with 6 bases lying between them. The CDR3 nucleotides read TGTGCCAGCAGCCAAGAGGAGGGCTATGGCTACACCTTC. This sequence encodes CASSQEEGYGYTF.

The CDR3 nucleotides are TGTGCCAGCAGCTTTTCAGGGGGATCCTACGAGCAGTACTTC. Protein product: CASSFSGGSYEQYF. V is TRBV7-3 and J is TRBJ2-7; 7 bases line up with TRBD1. The CDR3 is 14 residues long. With 3 bases clipped from V and 1 base from J, the junction kept 3 bases outside the gene matches. Germline V gene sequence: CDR1 SGHTA, CDR2 FQGTGA.

The CDR3: CASSPPQREVYNEQFF. CDR3 nucleotide sequence: TGTGCCAGCTCACCACCGCAGCGGGAGGTCTACAATGAGCAGTTCTTC. The chain is built from TRBV18 and TRBJ2-1, with 9 bases matching TRBD2. CDR3 size: 16 residues. V trimming: 0 bases; J trimming: 3 bases; junction bases outside the gene matches: 3. Germline-derived CDR1 and CDR2 are KGHSH and LQKENI.

The chain recombines TRBV28 with TRBJ2-7; possible D gene TRBD2, 5 bases. The CDR3 consists of 15 residues. The ends were cut back, 6 bases at V and 0 bases at J, with 15 bases in the middle. Germline values: CDR1 MDHEN, CDR2 SYDVKM. CDR3 nucleotides: TGTGCCAGCAGAGACCCGGGATCCAGCTCCTACGAGCAGTACTTC. It translates to CASRDPGSSSYEQYF.

The chain links TRBV6-1 to TRBJ2-7, with a tentative D call TRBD2 (6 bases). The CDR3 runs to 14 residues. Trimming stripped 2 bases from V and 6 bases from J, with 14 bases between. Germline loops: CDR1 MNHNS, CDR2 SASEGT. CDR3 protein: CASSEFGGEREQYF. CDR3 nucleotide sequence: TGTGCCAGCAGTGAATTCGGGGGTGAACGCGAGCAGTACTTC.

This clone appeared a few times. The chain has TRBV27 and TRBJ1-2; 8 nucleotides line up with TRBD1. Trimming cost V 7 bases and J 8 bases; bases outside gene matches: 12. The germline CDR1 and CDR2 sequences are MNHEY and SMNVEV (reference sequence). The CDR3 sequence is 14 residues long. The chain's CDR3 is CASKLSPGQGGYTF. The DNA for the CDR3 is TGTGCCAGCAAGTTATCCCCCGGACAGGGAGGCTACACCTTC.

The rearrangement joins TRBV5-4 to TRBJ1-2, with D unclear. Trimming shortened V by 0 bases and J by 0 bases, and 9 bases separated the two germline ends. CDR3 length: 15 residues. Germline V gives CDR1 SGHNT, CDR2 YYREEE (reference sequence). Written as DNA, the CDR3 is TGTGCCAGCAGCTTGGGGGCGGGAGCTAACTATGGCTACACCTTC. It encodes CASSLGAGANYGYTF.

In this sample, this clone turned up a few times. This chain joins TRBV16 and TRBJ2-1; TRBD1 might be the D (6 bases). V was shortened by 6 bases and J by 2 bases, with 11 bases between the two germline ends. The CDR3 runs 14 residues. The germline gives CDR1 KGHSY, CDR2 FQNENV. CDR3 region: CASRQQGTYNEQFF. The DNA for the CDR3 is TGTGCCAGCAGACAACAGGGTACCTACAATGAGCAGTTCTTC.

In DNA form, the CDR3 reads TGCGCCAGCAGTGAGTCCGGCCTAGCGGGAGACTACAATGAGCAGTTCTTC. Encoded protein: CASSESGLAGDYNEQFF. The chain joins TRBV10-1 to TRBJ2-1; TRBD2 matches 10 bases. The J segment lost 3 bases and the V segment lost 0 bases, leaving 5 bases of the junction unmatched. Germline V CDR1 and CDR2: WNHNN, SYGVQD (reference sequence). The CDR3 spans 17 residues.

The V gene is TRBV28, the J gene TRBJ2-7; D remains ambiguous. Trimming left V 0 bases short and J 4 bases short, with 10 bases between. This CDR3 is built from 14 residues. CDR1 is MDHEN and CDR2 is SYDVKM in the germline V gene. The CDR3 sequence is CASSLWQAPYEQYF. The CDR3 nucleotides are TGTGCCAGCAGTTTATGGCAGGCGCCGTACGAGCAGTACTTC. Combining the CDR3 with reference TRBV28 and TRBJ2-7 gives the whole variable domain DVKVTQSSRYLVKRTGEKVFLECVQDMDHENMFWYRQDPGLGLRLIYFSYDVKMKEKGDIPEGYSVSREKKERFSLILESASTNQTSMYLCASSLWQAPYEQYFGPGTRLTVT.

The chain joins TRBV10-2 to TRBJ1-3; 7 nucleotides line up with TRBD1. J gave up 4 bases and V 4 bases, and 4 bases lay outside the gene matches. CDR1 WSHSY and CDR2 SAAADI come from the germline V gene. The CDR3 consists of 14 residues. Here the CDR3 DNA reads TGCGCCAGCAGTGTGGGGACAGCCGGAAACACCATATATTTT. This gives the protein CASSVGTAGNTIYF.

The rearrangement joins TRBV7-6 to TRBJ2-7; tentative D call: TRBD1 (6 bases). CDR1 and CDR2 (germline): SGHVS, FNYEAQ. There are 14 residues in the CDR3. Trimming shortened V by 2 bases and J by 4 bases, and 12 bases separated the two germline ends. The CDR3 reads CASSLSGGGYEQYF. The CDR3 DNA reads as TGTGCCAGCAGCTTATCTGGGGGCGGGTACGAGCAGTACTTC.

V is TRBV5-6 and J is TRBJ1-2; 8 bases are a match to TRBD1. Germline CDR1 and CDR2: SGHDT and YYEEEE. Trimming cost V 4 bases and J 8 bases; bases outside gene matches: 7. CDR3 length equals 13 residues. The CDR3 nucleotides are TGTGCCAGCAGCATAGACCGGGACAGGGGCTACACCTTC. Its translation is CASSIDRDRGYTF. Filled out from reference TRBV5-6 and TRBJ1-2, the complete variable domain reads DAGVTQSPTHLIKTRGQQVTLRCSPKSGHDTVSWYQQALGQGPQFIFQYYEEEERQRGNFPDRFSGHQFPNYSSELNVNALLLGDSALYLCASSIDRDRGYTFGSGTRLTVV.

This chain uses TRBV6-5 with TRBJ1-4; 7 bases line up with TRBD1. Germline-derived CDR1 and CDR2 are MNHEY and SVGAGI. The CDR3 spans 14 residues. V was clipped by 4 bases and J by 9 bases; unmatched bases: 8. The CDR3 region is CASSFNRGTQKLFF. Here the CDR3 DNA reads TGTGCCAGCAGTTTCAACAGGGGTACGCAAAAACTGTTTTTT.

The J gene is TRBJ1-2, the V gene TRBV29-1; D call uncertain. V was pared by 6 bases and J by 5 bases, with 4 bases between. Per germline, CDR1 SQVTM and CDR2 ANQGSEA. The CDR3 spans 9 residues. CDR3 region: CSVPYGYTF. The CDR3, as DNA: TGCAGCGTCCCATATGGCTACACCTTC.

This chain uses TRBV6-6 with TRBJ2-7; 8 bases map to TRBD1. V gave up 2 bases and J gave up 6 bases; unmatched junction bases: 9. This CDR3 comprises 15 residues. Germline CDR1 reads MNHNY; CDR2 reads SVGAGI (reference sequence). The CDR3 reads CASSYPGQGRGEQYF. As DNA, the CDR3 is TGTGCCAGCAGTTACCCCGGACAGGGTAGAGGCGAGCAGTACTTC.

J is TRBJ2-5 and V is TRBV18; 8 nucleotides align to TRBD1. The last part of the DNA fits TRBJ2-7 better; the J call may be wrong. Germline V gene sequence: CDR1 KGHSH, CDR2 LQKENI. The CDR3 contains 14 residues. The CDR3 DNA reads as TGTGCCAGCTCAGGCTACGGACAGGGCCACGAGCAGTACTTC. This sequence encodes CASSGYGQGHEQYF.

The chain couples TRBV6-4 to TRBJ1-2; TRBD1 matches at 9 bases. Germline values: CDR1 MRHNA, CDR2 SNTAGT. The trim removed 0 bases at V and 8 bases at J, leaving 19 bases unmatched. The CDR3 contains 19 residues. The chain's CDR3 is CASSDSIKFRDRDREGYTF. CDR3 nucleotides: TGTGCCAGCAGTGACTCGATAAAGTTCCGGGACAGGGATCGGGAAGGCTACACCTTC.

Only one count was recorded for this clone. The chain joins TRBV5-1 to TRBJ2-5, with 12 bases matching TRBD2. Germline values: CDR1 SGHRS, CDR2 YFSETQ. CDR3 length equals 16 residues. The V gene end was trimmed by 4 bases and the J gene end by 5 bases; junction bases not matched to a gene: 9. CDR3 nucleotide sequence: TGCGCCAGCAGCCGGACTAGCGGGACCTCGTCGGAGACCCAGTACTTC. Residues: CASSRTSGTSSETQYF.

The rearrangement links TRBV9 to TRBJ2-1; 7 bases line up with TRBD2. Trimming at V came to 0 bases and at J to 4 bases, leaving 1 base not matched to a gene. The CDR3 sequence is 14 residues long. CDR1 and CDR2 (germline): SGDLS, YYNGEE. The CDR3 DNA follows: TGTGCCAGCAGCGTAGGCGGGAGTTACAATGAGCAGTTCTTC. It encodes CASSVGGSYNEQFF.

The chain employs TRBV5-1 and TRBJ2-1, with 9 bases aligning to TRBD2. Germline V gives CDR1 SGHRS, CDR2 YFSETQ. The CDR3 has 16 residues. Trimming took 4 bases from V and 6 from J; bases not matched to a gene: 11. The CDR3 DNA reads TGCGCCAGCAGCCCCCCCCCGGGACTAGCTCGCAATGAGCAGTTCTTC. It codes for CASSPPPGLARNEQFF. Together with reference TRBV5-1 and TRBJ2-1, the CDR3 gives the full variable domain: KAGVTQTPRYLIKTRGQQVTLSCSPISGHRSVSWYQQTPGQGLQFLFEYFSETQRNKGNFPGRFSGRQFSNSRSEMNVSTLELGDSALYLCASSPPPGLARNEQFFGPGTRLTVL.